The next 31 T cell receptor beta chains were all read from a single sample in a study of T cell responses to AZD1222 COVID-19 vaccine. Produced via immunoSEQ multiplex PCR; TCRdb's table is partial and in-frame only. The sample has 69,000 or so clones; approximately 90% are singletons. The sequenced sample was peripheral blood, obtained 28 days after the second dose of the MenACWY control vaccine. Source of these receptors: an adult who received the MenACWY meningococcal vaccine as a control.

In this sample, this clone turned up once. The rearrangement joins TRBV7-3 to TRBJ1-1; no clear D. V dropped 5 bases and J dropped 3 bases, with 10 bases sitting between them. The CDR3 spans 13 residues. From germline, CDR1 is SGHTA and CDR2 FQGTGA. CDR3 sequence: CASSRYEDTEAFF. CDR3 nucleotides: TGTGCCAGCAGCCGGTATGAGGACACTGAAGCTTTCTTT.

V and J are TRBV5-5 and TRBJ2-7, with 8 bases that match TRBD1. CDR1 is SGHKS and CDR2 is YYEKEE in the germline V gene (reference sequence). The CDR3 is made up of 15 amino acids. V lost 4 bases to trimming and J lost 0 bases; unmatched junction nucleotides: 6. CDR3 sequence (DNA): TGTGCCAGCAGCCCCGACAGGGGCAGCTCCTACGAGCAGTACTTC. It translates to CASSPDRGSSYEQYF.

This clone was counted a few times. The CDR3 DNA is TGTGCCAGCAGTTCAGAGCGGGACCAGCAGTTCTTC. This codes for CASSSERDQQFF. This chain uses TRBV6-5 with TRBJ2-1; TRBD2 matches at 7 bases. The germline gives CDR1 MNHEY, CDR2 SVGAGI. The CDR3 has 12 residues. V lost 4 bases and J lost 11; bases outside the gene matches: 5.

The CDR3 DNA reads as TGTGCCTGGAAAGGATACACCGGGGAGCTGTTTTTT. Translated: CAWKGYTGELFF. V is TRBV30 and J is TRBJ2-2; D not certain. This CDR3 contains 12 residues. Trimming removed 4 bases at V and 3 bases at J, with 6 bases between. Germline CDR1 is GTSNPN and CDR2 is SVGIG (reference sequence).

This clone was observed a single time. V is TRBV6-2 or TRBV6-3 and J is TRBJ2-7; D may correspond to TRBD1 or TRBD2 (5 bases each). CDR1 is MNHEY, CDR2 SVGEGT, per germline. This CDR3 spans 16 amino acids. Trimming shortened V by 0 bases and J by 3 bases, and 15 bases separated the two germline ends. In nucleotides, the CDR3 is TGTGCCAGCAGTTACTCGCCCGGGGCTAGCTTCTACGAGCAGTACTTC. Translating gives CASSYSPGASFYEQYF.

The chain couples TRBV19 to TRBJ1-6; 8 bases fit TRBD1. Germline CDR1 and CDR2: LNHDA and SQIVND (reference sequence). The CDR3 has 15 residues. V lost 6 bases to trimming and J lost 8 bases; unmatched junction nucleotides: 9. This CDR3 reads CASSDRTGLDSPLHF. The CDR3 DNA is TGTGCCAGTAGCGACCGGACAGGGCTGGATTCACCCCTCCACTTT.

CDR3 DNA sequence: TGTGCCAGCTCACCAGATGGGGAGCCAGATACGCAGTATTTT. Its protein is CASSPDGEPDTQYF. The genes are TRBV18 and TRBJ2-3, with D possibly TRBD2 on 5 matching bases. In germline, CDR1 is KGHSH, CDR2 LQKENI. This CDR3 has 14 amino acids. Trimming stripped 2 bases from V and 4 bases from J, with 10 bases between.

The chain carries TRBV7-2 and TRBJ2-5, with 7 bases identical to TRBD2. V lost 5 bases, J lost 2 bases, and 8 bases stayed unmatched. Germline loops: CDR1 SGHTA, CDR2 FQGNSA. The CDR3 is made up of 15 amino acids. CDR3 coding DNA: TGTGCCAGCAGCGGATGGACTAGGAGGCAAGAGACCCAGTACTTC. Translating gives CASSGWTRRQETQYF.

This clone was picked up one time. V is TRBV13 and J is TRBJ1-1; D ambiguous. There are 12 residues in the CDR3. V was pared by 5 bases and J by 4 bases, with 8 bases between. In germline, CDR1 is PRHDT, CDR2 FYEKMQ (reference sequence). Here the CDR3 reads CASSLRSTEAFF. CDR3 DNA sequence: TGTGCCAGCAGCCTGCGTAGCACTGAAGCTTTCTTT.

The chain has TRBV19 and TRBJ1-5, with D tentatively TRBD1 (6 bases). The CDR3 covers 16 residues. CDR1 and CDR2 from the germline V gene are LNHDA and SQIVND (reference sequence). V shed 3 bases and J shed 3 bases, with 15 bases lying between them. CDR3 nucleotide sequence: TGTGCCAGTAGTATCCTGGACAGCCCAGTCAATCAGCCCCAGCATTTT. Its protein product is CASSILDSPVNQPQHF.

This chain uses TRBV18 with TRBJ1-4, with D perhaps matching TRBD1 (5 bases). The CDR3 extends over 14 amino acids. The V gene lost 4 bases and the J gene lost 4 bases, with 10 bases spanning the gap. The V gene's germline CDR1 is KGHSH and CDR2 LQKENI. CDR3: CASSRSRGNEKLFF. The CDR3 DNA reads as TGTGCCAGCTCACGGTCGAGGGGTAATGAAAAACTGTTTTTT.

The chain combines TRBV28 with TRBJ2-4; 10 bases agree with TRBD2. Germline loops: CDR1 MDHEN, CDR2 SYDVKM. Unmatched junction bases numbered 10, after V lost 2 bases and J lost 3 bases. The CDR3 covers 18 residues. CDR3 bases: TGTGCCAGCAGTTTAGCCAGCGGGGGGGCCCAGGTCAAAAACATTCAGTACTTC. This codes for CASSLASGGAQVKNIQYF.

This rearrangement joins TRBV3-1 (or the pseudogene TRBV3-2) to TRBJ1-1, with D unclear. This CDR3 contains 11 residues. V shed 5 bases and J shed 9 bases, with 10 bases lying between them. Looked up from germline, CDR1 is LGHDT and CDR2 is YNNKEL (reference sequence). The CDR3 DNA reads as TGTGCCAGCAGCGAAGGAAGCCAAGCTTTCTTT. Protein: CASSEGSQAFF.

The CDR3 loop is CASSFNGQGEVEQYF. The DNA of the CDR3 is TGCGCCAGCAGCTTTAATGGACAGGGGGAAGTCGAGCAGTACTTC. This sequence joins TRBV5-1 and TRBJ2-7, with 10 bases that match TRBD1. Unmatched junction bases numbered 8, after V lost 2 bases and J lost 6 bases. CDR1 and CDR2 (germline): SGHRS, YFSETQ. The CDR3 is 15 amino acids.

Turning to this clone: The identical CDR3 is also encoded by other nucleotide sequences in the sample. This rearrangement joins TRBV5-4 to TRBJ1-2; a possible D gene is TRBD1 (5 bases). V was trimmed by 2 bases and J by 5 bases, leaving 13 bases between them. Germline V CDR1 and CDR2: SGHNT, YYREEE (reference sequence). This CDR3 is 14 amino acids long. This CDR3 is CASSLSRVGYGYTF. The CDR3 nucleotides read TGTGCCAGCAGCTTATCCAGGGTAGGGTATGGCTACACCTTC.

This chain joins TRBV18 and TRBJ2-7, with TRBD2 identical over 16 bases. CDR3 length equals 16 residues. Germline assignment: CDR1 KGHSH and CDR2 LQKENI. The V and J ends lost 0 bases and 4 bases, in that order; junction bases with no gene match: 0. CDR3 in DNA: TGTGCCAGCTCACCACCGGGACTAGCGGGAGGGTACGAGCAGTACTTC. This sequence encodes CASSPPGLAGGYEQYF. Variable domain in full (rest from reference TRBV18 and TRBJ2-7): NAGVMQNPRHLVRRRGQEARLRCSPMKGHSHVYWYRQLPEEGLKFMVYLQKENIIDESGMPKERFSAEFPKEGPSILRIQQVVRGDSAAYFCASSPPGLAGGYEQYFGPGTRLTVT.

Only one count was recorded for this clone. This chain connects TRBV20-1 to TRBJ2-7; D is uncertain. Germline lookup yields CDR1 DFQATT and CDR2 SNEGSKA (reference sequence). The CDR3 is 11 residues long. CDR3 nucleotide sequence: TGCTCTACCGGCGTTTCCTACGAGCAGTACTTC. Encoded protein: CSTGVSYEQYF.

V gene TRBV5-1 combines with J gene TRBJ1-2; D call uncertain. Germline V gene data show CDR1 as SGHRS and CDR2 as YFSETQ. The CDR3 totals 12 residues. V was cut by 0 bases and J by 6 bases, with 6 bases left in between. The CDR3 here is CASSLEHNGYTF. In DNA, the CDR3 is TGCGCCAGCAGCTTGGAGCATAATGGCTACACCTTC.

V usage is TRBV10-2 and J usage is TRBJ1-5; D is undetermined. Per germline, CDR1 WSHSY and CDR2 SAAADI. Trimming took off 4 bases at V and 4 bases at J, with 8 bases between the two ends. The CDR3 is 13 residues long. DNA for the CDR3: TGCGCCAGCAGTGGTGGGTTGAATCAGCCCCAGCATTTT. Translated: CASSGGLNQPQHF.

The V gene is TRBV19, the J gene TRBJ2-2; possibly TRBD1 for D (5 bases). The CDR3 contains 13 residues. V lost 6 bases to trimming and J lost 3 bases, with 8 bases between them. The germline V gene encodes CDR1 LNHDA and CDR2 SQIVND (reference sequence). The CDR3 DNA reads TGTGCCAGTAGGGACACCGACACCGGGGAGCTGTTTTTT. It specifies CASRDTDTGELFF.

The V and J genes are TRBV19 and TRBJ1-1, with TRBD1 as a possible D gene (6 bases). Germline V lookup: CDR1 LNHDA, CDR2 SQIVND (reference sequence). The CDR3 loop spans 15 amino acids. Trimming pared 7 bases from V and 0 bases from J, leaving 15 bases between. The CDR3 loop reads CASTDRIGLNTEAFF. In DNA, the CDR3 is TGTGCCAGTACAGACAGGATAGGCTTGAACACTGAAGCTTTCTTT.

The chain links TRBV27 to TRBJ2-7; D is uncertain. Germline values: CDR1 MNHEY, CDR2 SMNVEV (reference sequence). Trimming pared 3 bases from V and 0 bases from J, leaving 9 bases between. This CDR3 region has 14 residues. CDR3 nucleotide sequence: TGTGCCAGCAGTTTGGCCCAAAGCTCCTACGAGCAGTACTTC. This gives the protein CASSLAQSSYEQYF.

The gene calls are TRBV6-6 and TRBJ1-5, with D hard to call. Germline values: CDR1 MNHNY, CDR2 SVGAGI (reference sequence). Trimming shortened V by 2 bases and J by 4 bases, and 15 bases separated the two germline ends. CDR3 size: 16 residues. CDR3 sequence reads: CASSYLLGAENQPQHF. The CDR3 DNA sequence: TGTGCCAGCAGTTACCTTCTTGGTGCAGAGAATCAGCCCCAGCATTTT.

This sequence joins TRBV5-1 and TRBJ1-3; unclear D gene. V was pared by 1 base and J by 0 bases, with 8 bases between. The CDR3 extends over 15 amino acids. The germline CDR1 and CDR2 sequences are SGHRS and YFSETQ. The CDR3 region has the DNA TGCGCCAGCAGCTTGTCACAGCTCTCTGGAAACACCATATATTTT. This codes for CASSLSQLSGNTIYF.

V usage is TRBV10-1 and J usage is TRBJ2-3; possibly TRBD2 for D (6 bases). Trimming shortened V by 10 bases and J by 5 bases, and 25 bases separated the two germline ends. This CDR3 comprises 16 residues. Per germline, CDR1 WNHNN and CDR2 SYGVQD (reference sequence). In nucleotides, the CDR3 is TGCGCCACCTCGAACCCCCGCGGGGCGTCCCAAGATACGCAGTATTTT. It yields the protein CATSNPRGASQDTQYF.

The DNA for the CDR3 is TGTGCCAGCAGGAATTTCGGGGCTGGAAACACCATATATTTT. Translation gives CASRNFGAGNTIYF. The chain recombines TRBV5-4 with TRBJ1-3; D is undetermined. Germline V gives CDR1 SGHNT, CDR2 YYREEE (reference sequence). The CDR3 covers 14 residues. V was trimmed by 5 bases and J by 2 bases, leaving 11 bases between them.

J is TRBJ2-1 and V is TRBV7-2, with D perhaps matching TRBD2 (6 bases). Trimming took off 5 bases at V and 3 bases at J, with 11 bases between the two ends. CDR3 length: 14 amino acids. Germline assignment: CDR1 SGHTA and CDR2 FQGNSA. As DNA, the CDR3 is TGTGCCAGCAGCCCACCTAGCGTCTACAATGAGCAGTTCTTC. Translated, it gives CASSPPSVYNEQFF. Complete variable domain (other parts from reference TRBV7-2 and TRBJ2-1): GAGVSQSPSNKVTEKGKDVELRCDPISGHTALYWYRQSLGQGLEFLIYFQGNSAPDKSGLPSDRFSAERTGGSVSTLTIQRTQQEDSAVYLCASSPPSVYNEQFFGPGTRLTVL.

This chain uses TRBV5-1 with TRBJ1-1; D gene ambiguous. With 2 bases removed from V and 4 bases from J, the gap between germline ends came to 15 bases. The CDR3 sequence is 15 residues long. The germline CDR1 and CDR2 sequences are SGHRS and YFSETQ. CDR3 nucleotides: TGCGCCAGCAGCTTTGACCGGCGGCGAGGCACTGAAGCTTTCTTT. Amino acid sequence: CASSFDRRRGTEAFF. The full variable domain, its missing parts supplied by reference TRBV5-1 and TRBJ1-1, is KAGVTQTPRYLIKTRGQQVTLSCSPISGHRSVSWYQQTPGQGLQFLFEYFSETQRNKGNFPGRFSGRQFSNSRSEMNVSTLELGDSALYLCASSFDRRRGTEAFFGQGTRLTVV.

This chain uses TRBV4-3 with TRBJ2-3; D may be TRBD1 (5 bases). The CDR3 runs to 16 residues. Germline CDR1 is LGHNA and CDR2 is YSLEER. V lost 3 bases and J 0 bases, leaving 13 bases between the germline ends. The CDR3 DNA reads as TGCGCCAGCAGCCACAAGGGGTTAACTAGCACAGATACGCAGTATTTT. Translation: CASSHKGLTSTDTQYF.

In this sample, this clone turned up a few times. The CDR3 DNA reads TGCGCCAGCACGATACAAGAGACCCAGTACTTC. Its translation is CASTIQETQYF. V gene TRBV5-1 combines with J gene TRBJ2-5; D unclear. This CDR3 comprises 11 residues. Germline V gene sequence: CDR1 SGHRS, CDR2 YFSETQ. V was shortened by 6 bases and J by 2 bases, with 5 bases between the two germline ends. The full variable domain, completed using reference TRBV5-1 and TRBJ2-5, is KAGVTQTPRYLIKTRGQQVTLSCSPISGHRSVSWYQQTPGQGLQFLFEYFSETQRNKGNFPGRFSGRQFSNSRSEMNVSTLELGDSALYLCASTIQETQYFGPGTRLLVL.

V is TRBV27 and J is TRBJ2-7; D is perhaps TRBD1 (5 bases). V shed 2 bases and J shed 6 bases, with 20 bases lying between them. The CDR3 loop spans 16 amino acids. The germline gives CDR1 MNHEY, CDR2 SMNVEV (reference sequence). The CDR3 loop reads CASSLTPLGDVFEQYF. CDR3 nucleotides: TGTGCCAGCAGTTTAACCCCCTTAGGGGATGTATTCGAGCAGTACTTC.